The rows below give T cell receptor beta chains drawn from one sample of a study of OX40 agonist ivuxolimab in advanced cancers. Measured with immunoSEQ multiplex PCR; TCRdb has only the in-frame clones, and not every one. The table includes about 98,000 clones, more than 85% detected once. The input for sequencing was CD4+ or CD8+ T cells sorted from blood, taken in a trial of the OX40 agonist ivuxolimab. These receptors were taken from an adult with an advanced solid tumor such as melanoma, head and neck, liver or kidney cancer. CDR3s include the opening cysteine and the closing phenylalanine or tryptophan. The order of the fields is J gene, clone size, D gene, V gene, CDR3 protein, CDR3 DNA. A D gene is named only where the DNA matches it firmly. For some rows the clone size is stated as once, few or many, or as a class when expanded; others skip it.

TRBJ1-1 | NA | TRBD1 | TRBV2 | CASSGDTGERLAEAFF | TGTGCCAGCAGTGGGGATACAGGGGAGCGTCTCGCTGAAGCTTTCTTT
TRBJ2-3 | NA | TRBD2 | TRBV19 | CASSEGTSLDTQYF | TGTGCCAGTAGTGAAGGGACTAGCTTGGATACGCAGTATTTT
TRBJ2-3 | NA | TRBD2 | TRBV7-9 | CASSLGGSQDTQYF | TGTGCCAGCAGCTTGGGCGGGAGTCAAGATACGCAGTATTTT
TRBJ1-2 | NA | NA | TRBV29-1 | CSDNYGYTF | TGCAGCGATAACTATGGCTACACCTTC
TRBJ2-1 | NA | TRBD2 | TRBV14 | CASSQERPTSGRAYYNEQFF | TGTGCCAGCAGCCAAGAAAGGCCGACTAGCGGGAGGGCCTACTACAATGAGCAGTTCTTC
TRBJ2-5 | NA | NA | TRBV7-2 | CASSPGVAALQETQYF | TGTGCCAGCAGCCCTGGGGTAGCGGCACTCCAAGAGACCCAGTACTTC
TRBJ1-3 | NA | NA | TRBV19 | CASTGSGSGNTIYF | TGTGCCAGTACCGGGTCAGGCTCTGGAAACACCATATATTTT
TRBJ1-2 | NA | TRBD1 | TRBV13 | CASTSIFRTGTNYGYTF | TGTGCCAGCACCTCCATCTTCAGGACAGGCACTAACTATGGCTACACCTTC
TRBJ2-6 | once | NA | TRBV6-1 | CASSLGDGANVLTF | TGTGCCAGCAGTCTGGGGGATGGGGCCAACGTCCTGACTTTC
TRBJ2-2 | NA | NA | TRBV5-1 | CASSETRANTGELFF | TGCGCCAGCTCTGAGACGCGGGCGAACACCGGGGAGCTGTTTTTT
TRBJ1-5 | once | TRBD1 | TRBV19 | CASTGTGGQQPQHF | TGTGCCAGTACCGGGACAGGGGGCCAGCAGCCCCAGCATTTT
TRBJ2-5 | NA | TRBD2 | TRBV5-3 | CARTLGLAGGEETQYF | TGTGCCAGGACCTTGGGGCTAGCGGGAGGGGAAGAGACCCAGTACTTC
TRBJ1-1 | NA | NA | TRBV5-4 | CASGVPNGARMNTEAFF | TGTGCCAGCGGCGTCCCCAACGGGGCCCGGATGAACACTGAAGCTTTCTTT
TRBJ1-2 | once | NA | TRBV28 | CASSPRPDTWRNYGYTF | TGTGCCAGCAGCCCGAGACCCGACACTTGGAGGAACTATGGCTACACCTTC
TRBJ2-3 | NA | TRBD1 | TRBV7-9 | CASSLEGTEADTQYF | TGTGCCAGCAGCTTAGAAGGGACAGAGGCAGATACGCAGTATTTT